This T cell receptor beta chain was observed in a study of human T cells and chemical hapten exposure. This CDR3 is 20 amino acids long. The J segment lost 1 base and the V segment lost 1 base, leaving 17 bases of the junction unmatched. CDR1 is MNHEY, CDR2 SVGEGT, per germline. One entry per CDR3 protein, called by TCRdb with MiXCR from the RACE reads. The sample shows around 50,000 distinct CDR3 sequences, 8.5% to 10% of them seen only once. Time point of the sample: patch test 2, 6 weeks after DPC sensitization. Treatment described: therapeutic diphenylcyclopropenone sensitization with weekly scalp DPC.

This chain connects TRBV6-2 or TRBV6-3 to TRBJ2-3; TRBD2 matches 7 bases. Here the sequenced sample was whole blood, taken in connection with sensitization to the hapten diphenylcyclopropenone (DPC). This receptor was identified in a woman aged 50 to 65 with alopecia areata. Some clones in this sample may be carry-over from other donors' samples. The CDR3 is CASSYFLREWVSSGTDTQYF. The CDR3 DNA reads as TGTGCCAGCAGTTACTTTTTGCGGGAGTGGGTATCTTCAGGCACAGATACGCAGTATTTT.